The 28 T cell receptor beta chains below all came from one sample that was sequenced in a study of long-term antiretroviral therapy in people with HIV. They ran version v3.0 of the immunoSEQ assay at survey level. Repertoires were generated with immunoSEQ multiplex PCR, while TCRdb's copy carries only in-frame clones and drops some. The sample contains approximately 35,000 clones, 70% to 80% of which appear only once. The source was unsorted PBMCs, collected 1.9 years after starting antiretroviral therapy. The receptors shown here come from a man aged 18-30 years with HIV.

The rearrangement links TRBV5-1 to TRBJ2-2; 7 positions match TRBD2. Germline V gives CDR1 SGHRS, CDR2 YFSETQ. The CDR3 has 15 amino acids. J gave up 6 bases and V 0 bases, and 5 bases lay outside the gene matches. The CDR3: CASSLAGGVAGELFF. The CDR3 DNA reads TGCGCCAGCAGCTTGGCGGGGGGAGTGGCCGGGGAGCTGTTTTTT.

This chain links TRBV21-1 with TRBJ1-6; the D call in the table, TRBD1, was not verified against the DNA. TRBV21-1 is an annotated pseudogene. This CDR3 is 16 amino acids long. The CDR3 region has the DNA TGTGCCAGCAGCTATCCCAGGGGACAGAACAATTCACCCCTCCACTTT. Translating gives CASSYPRGQNNSPLHF.

This clone appeared a few times. The chain is built from TRBV15 and TRBJ2-2; 7 bases line up with TRBD1. This CDR3 comprises 15 residues. Germline V gene lookup returns CDR1 LNHNV and CDR2 YYDKDF (reference sequence). V lost 0 bases to trimming and J lost 7 bases; unmatched junction nucleotides: 5. The chain's CDR3 is CATSRDRGGGGELFF. Here the CDR3 DNA reads TGTGCCACCAGCAGAGATCGAGGGGGCGGCGGGGAGCTGTTTTTT.

The sample holds a few counts of this clone. The chain is built from TRBV6-5 and TRBJ2-4, with D perhaps TRBD2 (5 bases). From germline, CDR1 is MNHEY and CDR2 SVGAGI. CDR3 size: 16 residues. V lost 0 bases to trimming and J lost 0 bases, with 9 bases between them. For the CDR3, the DNA is TGTGCCAGCAGTTACTCGGCCCTAGCAGCCAAAAACATTCAGTACTTC. Its protein is CASSYSALAAKNIQYF.

CDR3 bases: TGTGCCAGCAGTTCGCCGGGGGGGGGCTATGGCTACACCTTC. Amino acid sequence: CASSSPGGGYGYTF. This chain links TRBV28 with TRBJ1-2, with TRBD1 as a possible D gene (5 bases). The V end lost 4 bases, the J end lost 4 bases, and 13 bases lay between the germline ends. Germline V gene data show CDR1 as MDHEN and CDR2 as SYDVKM. The CDR3 is made up of 14 amino acids.

V is TRBV11-2 and J is TRBJ2-1; D not certain. Per germline, CDR1 SGHAT and CDR2 FQNNGV. The V and J ends lost 5 bases and 7 bases respectively, with 12 bases between them. This CDR3 is 13 amino acids long. CDR3: CASSPGWGNEQFF. The CDR3 coding sequence is TGTGCCAGCAGCCCCGGTTGGGGAAATGAGCAGTTCTTC.

J is TRBJ2-3 and V is TRBV2; D perhaps matches TRBD1 (6 bases). Trimming shortened V by 2 bases and J by 4 bases, and 10 bases separated the two germline ends. This CDR3 spans 14 amino acids. From germline, CDR1 is SNHLY and CDR2 FYNNEI. The chain's CDR3 is CASSEWGTPDTQYF. DNA of the CDR3: TGTGCCAGCAGTGAATGGGGGACACCAGATACGCAGTATTTT.

The chain links TRBV28 to TRBJ1-2; D ambiguous. Trimming cost V 2 bases and J 3 bases, with 10 bases left between them. Germline CDR1 MDHEN, CDR2 SYDVKM. This CDR3 region has 14 residues. The CDR3 region has the DNA TGTGCCAGCAGTTTAGTTTTCGCCGACTATGGCTACACCTTC. This translates into CASSLVFADYGYTF.

The V gene is TRBV11-2, the J gene TRBJ2-2; D may be TRBD1 (6 bases). Germline lookup yields CDR1 SGHAT and CDR2 FQNNGV. Trimming pared 7 bases from V and 6 bases from J, leaving 24 bases between. The CDR3 loop spans 17 amino acids. In nucleotides, the CDR3 is TGTGCCAGCACCCGAAGCGTAGGGGGTTACGGGGCCGGGGAGCTGTTTTTT. It specifies CASTRSVGGYGAGELFF.

The chain couples TRBV7-3 to TRBJ2-1; D might be TRBD1 (5 bases). The CDR3 extends over 13 amino acids. The germline V gene encodes CDR1 SGHTA and CDR2 FQGTGA. V lost 4 bases and J 5 bases, leaving 9 bases between the germline ends. In DNA form, the CDR3 reads TGTGCCAGCAGCTCCGACAGAAACAATGAGCAGTTCTTC. This encodes CASSSDRNNEQFF. Together with reference TRBV7-3 and TRBJ2-1, the CDR3 gives the full variable domain: GAGVSQTPSNKVTEKGKYVELRCDPISGHTALYWYRQSLGQGPEFLIYFQGTGAADDSGLPNDRFFAVRPEGSVSTLKIQRTERGDSAVYLCASSSDRNNEQFFGPGTRLTVL.

The V and J genes are TRBV9 and TRBJ2-7; TRBD1 aligns across 8 bases. Losses at the gene ends were 3 bases for V and 3 bases for J; bases not matched to a gene: 11. Germline CDR1 reads SGDLS; CDR2 reads YYNGEE. This CDR3 contains 16 residues. The CDR3 loop reads CASSATGTGNLYEQYF. The CDR3 DNA sequence: TGTGCCAGCAGCGCAACCGGGACAGGAAATCTCTACGAGCAGTACTTC. The full variable domain, completed using reference TRBV9 and TRBJ2-7, is DSGVTQTPKHLITATGQRVTLRCSPRSGDLSVYWYQQSLDQGLQFLIQYYNGEERAKGNILERFSAQQFPDLHSELNLSSLELGDSALYFCASSATGTGNLYEQYFGPGTRLTVT.

This clone was counted a single time. J is TRBJ2-7 and V is TRBV11-2; tentative D call: TRBD1 (6 bases). Germline assignment: CDR1 SGHAT and CDR2 FQNNGV. The V gene lost 3 bases and the J gene lost 3 bases, with 21 bases spanning the gap. This CDR3 is built from 17 residues. In DNA form, the CDR3 reads TGTGCCAGCAGCTTGGGCTACCAGGGCAGGGGAGTCTACGAGCAGTACGTC. This translates into CASSLGYQGRGVYEQYV.

The chain carries TRBV7-9 and TRBJ2-7; 7 nucleotides align to TRBD1. Germline-derived CDR1 and CDR2 are SEHNR and FQNEAQ (reference sequence). This CDR3 has 14 residues. J gave up 4 bases and V 3 bases, and 6 bases lay outside the gene matches. The CDR3 sequence is CASSFRGIGYEQYV. The CDR3 DNA follows: TGTGCCAGCAGCTTCAGGGGGATTGGGTACGAGCAGTACGTC.

The chain combines TRBV10-3 with TRBJ2-3; maybe TRBD2 (7 bases). V gave up 0 bases and J gave up 5 bases, with 21 bases separating them. The CDR3 runs 18 residues. Germline loops: CDR1 ENHRY, CDR2 SYGVKD. DNA of the CDR3: TGTGCCATCAGTGAGTCGACTCTGGGGGGGGGCTTCAGAGATACGCAGTATTTT. It translates to CAISESTLGGGFRDTQYF.

The chain combines TRBV29-1 with TRBJ2-3, with D possibly matching TRBD2 (6 bases). Germline CDR1 is SQVTM and CDR2 is ANQGSEA. With 4 bases removed from V and 4 bases from J, the gap between germline ends came to 15 bases. The CDR3 totals 14 residues. This CDR3 is CSVVRDLGADTQYF. The DNA for the CDR3 is TGCAGCGTTGTAAGGGACTTAGGGGCAGATACGCAGTATTTT.

With respect to this clone: Other DNA sequences from this sample encode an identical CDR3 as well. This chain connects TRBV28 to TRBJ1-5; D is ambiguous. The V end lost 3 bases, the J end lost 3 bases, and 3 bases lay between the germline ends. Germline V gene lookup returns CDR1 MDHEN and CDR2 SYDVKM. The CDR3 totals 12 residues. CDR3 bases: TGTGCCAGCAGTTTTTCCAATCAGCCCCAGCATTTT. Translation gives CASSFSNQPQHF.

The chain recombines TRBV5-1 with TRBJ2-5; the match to TRBD2 covers 11 bases. Per the germline V gene, CDR1 is SGHRS and CDR2 is YFSETQ. V dropped 4 bases and J dropped 2; count of bases not matched to a gene: 13. The CDR3 consists of 18 residues. The CDR3 DNA reads TGCGCCAGCAGCGAGATTGGAATAGCGGGGGGGGGTCAAGAGACCCAGTACTTC. The encoded protein is CASSEIGIAGGGQETQYF.

The chain couples TRBV13 to TRBJ1-1; D is uncertain. The CDR3 sequence is 15 residues long. The germline CDR1 and CDR2 sequences are PRHDT and FYEKMQ (reference sequence). V gave up 1 base and J gave up 0 bases, with 9 bases separating them. The CDR3 DNA reads TGTGCCAGCAGCTTAGACTCCAGTATGAACACTGAAGCTTTCTTT. Translation gives CASSLDSSMNTEAFF.

The chain carries TRBV6-5 and TRBJ1-2; D is undetermined. The germline V gene encodes CDR1 MNHEY and CDR2 SVGAGI. Trimming shortened V by 4 bases and J by 4 bases, and 16 bases separated the two germline ends. The CDR3 is 15 amino acids. CDR3 protein: CASSLERTPLYGYTF. The CDR3 nucleotides read TGTGCCAGCAGTTTGGAGCGAACCCCCCTCTATGGCTACACCTTC.

This chain connects TRBV11-3 to TRBJ2-2, with D unresolved. Germline V gives CDR1 SGHNT, CDR2 YENEEA. Trimming cost V 5 bases and J 3 bases, with 4 bases left between them. The CDR3 length is 12 residues. Written as DNA, the CDR3 is TGTGCCAGCAGCCCCCACACCGGGGAGCTGTTTTTT. Translation gives CASSPHTGELFF.

The chain links TRBV6-5 to TRBJ2-5; D is possibly TRBD1 or TRBD2 (5 bases each). This CDR3 is 13 amino acids long. The V end lost 1 base, the J end lost 3 bases, and 6 bases lay between the germline ends. Germline loops: CDR1 MNHEY, CDR2 SVGAGI. The CDR3 DNA reads as TGTGCCAGCAGTTACTTGGGGGAAGAGACCCAGTACTTC. This sequence encodes CASSYLGEETQYF.

V is TRBV2 and J is TRBJ1-1; D unclear. The CDR3 loop spans 15 amino acids. V was clipped by 2 bases and J by 3 bases, with 13 bases between them. Germline CDR1 and CDR2: SNHLY and FYNNEI. CDR3 in amino acids: CASSERPGRDTEAFF. Written as DNA, the CDR3 is TGTGCCAGCAGTGAACGCCCCGGGAGGGACACTGAAGCTTTCTTT.

This chain links TRBV5-1 with TRBJ2-2; D gene unclear. The CDR3 covers 14 residues. Germline-derived CDR1 and CDR2 are SGHRS and YFSETQ. Trimming cost V 0 bases and J 2 bases, with 5 bases left between them. CDR3 nucleotide sequence: TGCGCCAGCAGCTTGGACACCAACACCGGGGAGCTGTTTTTT. As protein: CASSLDTNTGELFF.

Here the CDR3 reads CASSQGVLRGVNTEAFF. CDR3 nucleotide sequence: TGTGCCAGCAGCCAAGGGGTTCTGAGAGGGGTGAACACTGAAGCTTTCTTT. J is TRBJ1-1 and V is TRBV4-2, with D tentatively TRBD1 (5 bases). This CDR3 comprises 17 residues. Germline V gene sequence: CDR1 LGHNA, CDR2 YNFKEQ. The ends were cut back, 1 base at V and 0 bases at J, with 15 bases in the middle.

The genes are TRBV2 and TRBJ1-6; no clear D. This CDR3 spans 16 amino acids. Looked up from germline, CDR1 is SNHLY and CDR2 is FYNNEI. V was cut by 8 bases and J by 0 bases, with 14 bases left in between. CDR3 coding DNA: TGTGCCAGCGGTGGCAGCCGCAGCTCCTATAATTCACCCCTCCACTTT. Its protein product is CASGGSRSSYNSPLHF. Together with reference TRBV2 and TRBJ1-6, the CDR3 gives the full variable domain: EPEVTQTPSHQVTQMGQEVILRCVPISNHLYFYWYRQILGQKVEFLVSFYNNEISEKSEIFDDQFSVERPDGSNFTLKIRSTKLEDSAMYFCASGGSRSSYNSPLHFGNGTRLTVT.

V and J are TRBV18 and TRBJ1-6; 10 nucleotides agree with TRBD1. V shed 0 bases and J 10 bases; nucleotides not matched to a gene: 6. CDR3 length: 16 amino acids. Germline CDR1 and CDR2: KGHSH and LQKENI. The CDR3 loop is CASSPPTGQGNSPLHF. CDR3 coding DNA: TGTGCCAGCTCACCACCGACGGGACAGGGGAACTCACCCCTCCACTTT.

The rearrangement links TRBV28 to TRBJ2-7; possibly TRBD1 for D (6 bases). Trimming shortened V by 6 bases and J by 10 bases, and 13 bases separated the two germline ends. The CDR3 is made up of 11 amino acids. CDR1 is MDHEN and CDR2 is SYDVKM in the germline V gene. CDR3: CASSPRTVQYF. In DNA form, the CDR3 reads TGTGCCAGCAGCCCAAGGACAGTACAGTACTTC.

The chain links TRBV29-1 to TRBJ1-5; TRBD1 might be the D (5 bases). The ends were cut back, 6 bases at V and 6 bases at J, with 6 bases in the middle. This CDR3 comprises 10 residues. Looked up from germline, CDR1 is SQVTM and CDR2 is ANQGSEA. The DNA of the CDR3 is TGCAGCGTGGGACCTCAGCCCCAGCATTTT. It specifies CSVGPQPQHF.